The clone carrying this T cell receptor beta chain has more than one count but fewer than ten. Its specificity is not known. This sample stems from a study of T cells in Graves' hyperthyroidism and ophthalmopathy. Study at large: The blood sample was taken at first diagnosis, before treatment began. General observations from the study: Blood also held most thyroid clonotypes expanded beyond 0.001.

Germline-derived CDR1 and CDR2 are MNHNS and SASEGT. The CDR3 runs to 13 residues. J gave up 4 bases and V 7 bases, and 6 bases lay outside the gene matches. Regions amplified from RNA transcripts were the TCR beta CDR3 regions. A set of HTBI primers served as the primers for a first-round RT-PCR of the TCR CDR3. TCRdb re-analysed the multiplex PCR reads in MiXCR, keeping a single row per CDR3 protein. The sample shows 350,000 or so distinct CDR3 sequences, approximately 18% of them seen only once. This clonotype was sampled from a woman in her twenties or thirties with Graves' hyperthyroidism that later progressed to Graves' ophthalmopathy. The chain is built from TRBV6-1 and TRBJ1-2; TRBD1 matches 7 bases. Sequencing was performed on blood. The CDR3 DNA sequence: TGTGCCAGCACGACAGGGAAAGGCTATGGCTACACCTTC. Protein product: CASTTGKGYGYTF.